This is a list of T cell receptor beta chains from one sample in a study of graft-versus-host responses after intestinal transplantation. TCRdb's copy holds only in-frame clones and misses some; the assay was immunoSEQ multiplex PCR. The table has roughly 97,000 clones, approximately 90% seen once. This material consisted of PBMCs, taken 450 to 460 days after intestinal transplant. These receptors originate from a human patient who received an intestinal transplant, so some T cells may come from the graft donor. Each CDR3 is given with its conserved first and last residue. The D gene is left open where the match is weak. The size entry is marked missing in some rows and otherwise reads once, few, many or a size class.

abundance | j_gene | len | d_gene | v_gene | CDR3aa | CDR3nt
- | TRBJ2-7 | 15 | - | TRBV4-1 | CASSQEGAVPDEQYF | TGCGCCAGCAGCCAAGAGGGGGCGGTGCCGGACGAGCAGTACTTC
once | TRBJ1-5 | 15 | - | TRBV7-9 | CASSLGEGISPPQHF | TGTGCCAGCAGCTTAGGGGAGGGGATCAGTCCGCCCCAGCATTTT
- | TRBJ1-1 | 14 | - | TRBV6-5 | CASSYSGGNTEAFF | TGTGCCAGCAGTTACTCGGGGGGGAACACTGAAGCTTTCTTT
- | TRBJ1-2 | 14 | TRBD1 | TRBV6-6 | CASSQGGLNYGYTF | TGTGCCAGCAGTCAGGGGGGGCTGAACTATGGCTACACCTTC
- | TRBJ1-1 | 15 | TRBD1 | TRBV5-5 | CASSLAPTGGTEAFF | TGTGCCAGCAGCTTGGCCCCGACAGGGGGGACTGAAGCTTTCTTT
- | TRBJ2-7 | 12 | - | TRBV6-1 | CASEGRAYEQYF | TGTGCCAGCGAGGGCCGAGCCTACGAGCAGTACTTC
- | TRBJ1-1 | 15 | - | TRBV2 | CASSEVAGEDTEAFF | TGTGCCAGCAGTGAGGTGGCAGGCGAAGACACTGAAGCTTTCTTT
- | TRBJ2-5 | 15 | - | TRBV4-2 | CASSQERGAQETQYF | TGTGCCAGCAGCCAAGAACGCGGGGCACAAGAGACCCAGTACTTC
- | TRBJ1-3 | 14 | - | TRBV15 | CATSRFLSGNTIYF | TGTGCCACCAGCAGATTTCTCTCTGGAAACACCATATATTTT
- | TRBJ2-3 | 15 | - | TRBV21-1 | CASKEWRGPTDTQYF | TGTGCCAGCAAGGAGTGGAGGGGCCCCACAGATACGCAGTATTTT
- | TRBJ2-5 | 14 | - | TRBV18 | CASSRDGGKETQYF | TGTGCCAGCTCACGGGACGGCGGGAAAGAGACCCAGTACTTC
- | TRBJ2-7 | 17 | TRBD2 | TRBV18 | CASSPYFGGGRSYEQYF | TGTGCCAGCTCACCCTACTTCGGCGGGGGGCGATCCTACGAGCAGTACTTC
- | TRBJ2-4 | 15 | TRBD2 | TRBV9 | CASSPSGGAGNIQYF | TGTGCCAGCAGCCCAAGCGGGGGGGCCGGAAACATTCAGTACTTC
- | TRBJ1-1 | 13 | - | TRBV6-5 | CASSYTQNTEAFF | TGTGCCAGCAGTTACACCCAGAACACTGAAGCTTTCTTT
- | TRBJ1-2 | 13 | - | TRBV6-5 | CASSGQGPYGYTF | TGTGCCAGCAGTGGGCAGGGACCCTATGGCTACACCTTC
- | TRBJ2-7 | 13 | - | TRBV5-1 | CASSLGSSYEQYF | TGCGCCAGCAGCTTGGGCAGCTCCTACGAGCAGTACTTC
- | TRBJ2-7 | 14 | - | TRBV7-9 | CASSASSRVYEQYF | TGTGCCAGCAGCGCCTCGTCCAGGGTCTACGAGCAGTACTTC
- | TRBJ1-5 | 14 | - | TRBV2 | CASRTDGSNQPQHF | TGTGCCAGCAGGACGGACGGATCTAATCAGCCCCAGCATTTT
- | TRBJ1-2 | 14 | TRBD1 | TRBV6-4 | CASSDGTGAQGYTF | TGTGCCAGCAGTGACGGGACAGGGGCGCAGGGCTACACCTTC
- | TRBJ2-5 | 14 | - | TRBV11-2 | CASSPRSAGETQYF | TGTGCCAGCAGCCCTAGGTCAGCGGGTGAGACCCAGTACTTC
- | TRBJ2-7 | 14 | TRBD1 | TRBV5-6 | CASSPGTGIYEQYF | TGTGCCAGCAGCCCCGGGACAGGGATCTACGAGCAGTACTTC
once | TRBJ1-1 | 12 | TRBD1 | TRBV7-3 | CASSAGTGQAFF | TGTGCCAGCAGCGCCGGGACAGGGCAAGCTTTCTTT